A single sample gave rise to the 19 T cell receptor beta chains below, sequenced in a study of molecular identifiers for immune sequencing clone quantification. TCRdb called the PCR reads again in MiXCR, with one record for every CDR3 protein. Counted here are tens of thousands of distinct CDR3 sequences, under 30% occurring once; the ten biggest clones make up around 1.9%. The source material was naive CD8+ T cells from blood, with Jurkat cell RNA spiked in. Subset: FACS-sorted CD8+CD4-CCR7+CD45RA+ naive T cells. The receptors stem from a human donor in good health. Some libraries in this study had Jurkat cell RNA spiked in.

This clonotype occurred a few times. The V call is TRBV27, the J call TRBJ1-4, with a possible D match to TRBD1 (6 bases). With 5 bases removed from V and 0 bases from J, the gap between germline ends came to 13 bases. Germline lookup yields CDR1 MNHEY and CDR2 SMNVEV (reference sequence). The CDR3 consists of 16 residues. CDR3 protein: CASSRGTKATNEKLFF. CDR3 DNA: TGTGCCAGCAGTAGGGGGACAAAAGCAACTAATGAAAAACTGTTTTTT. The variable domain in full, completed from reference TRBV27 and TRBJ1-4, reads EAQVTQNPRYLITVTGKKLTVTCSQNMNHEYMSWYRQDPGLGLRQIYYSMNVEVTDKGDVPEGYKVSRKEKRNFPLILESPSPNQTSLYFCASSRGTKATNEKLFFGSGTQLSVL.

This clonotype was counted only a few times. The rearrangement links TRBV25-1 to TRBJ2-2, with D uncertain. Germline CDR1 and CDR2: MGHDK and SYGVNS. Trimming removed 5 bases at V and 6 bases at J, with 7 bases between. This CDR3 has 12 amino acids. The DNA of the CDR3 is TGTGCCAGCAGTCACTTGCCCGGGGAGCTGTTTTTT. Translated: CASSHLPGELFF.

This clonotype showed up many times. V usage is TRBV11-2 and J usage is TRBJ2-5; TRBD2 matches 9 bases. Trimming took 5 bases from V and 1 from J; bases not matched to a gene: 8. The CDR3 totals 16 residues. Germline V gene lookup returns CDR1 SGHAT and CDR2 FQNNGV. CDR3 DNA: TGTGCCAGCAGCACCGGGACTAGCCCCTCCCAAGAGACCCAGTACTTC. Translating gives CASSTGTSPSQETQYF.

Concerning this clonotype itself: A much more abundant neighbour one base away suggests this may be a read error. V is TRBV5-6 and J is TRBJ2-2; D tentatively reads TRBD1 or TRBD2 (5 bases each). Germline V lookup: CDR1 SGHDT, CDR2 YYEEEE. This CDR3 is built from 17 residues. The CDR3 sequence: CASNLGVTVPSTGELFF. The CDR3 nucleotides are TGTGCCAGCAACTTGGGGGTCACTGTACCGAGCACCGGGGAGCTGTTTTTT. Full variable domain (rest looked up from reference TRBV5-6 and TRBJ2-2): DAGVTQSPTHLIKTRGQQVTLRCSPKSGHDTVSWYQQALGQGPQFIFQYYEEEERQRGNFPDRFSGHQFPNYSSELNVNALLLGDSALYLCASNLGVTVPSTGELFFGEGSRLTVL.

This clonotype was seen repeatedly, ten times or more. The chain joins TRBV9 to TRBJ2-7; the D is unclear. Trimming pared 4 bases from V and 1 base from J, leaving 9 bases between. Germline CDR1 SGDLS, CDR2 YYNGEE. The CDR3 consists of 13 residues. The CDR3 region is CASSPWGSYEQYF. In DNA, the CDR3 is TGTGCCAGCAGCCCGTGGGGATCCTACGAGCAGTACTTC.

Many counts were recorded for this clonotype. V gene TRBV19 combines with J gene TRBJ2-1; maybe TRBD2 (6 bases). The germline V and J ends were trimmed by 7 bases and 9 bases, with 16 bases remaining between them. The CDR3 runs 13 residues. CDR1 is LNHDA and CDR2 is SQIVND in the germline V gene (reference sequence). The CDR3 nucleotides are TGTGCCAGTAAATTATTTGGGGGGAGTGAGCAGTTCTTC. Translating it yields CASKLFGGSEQFF.

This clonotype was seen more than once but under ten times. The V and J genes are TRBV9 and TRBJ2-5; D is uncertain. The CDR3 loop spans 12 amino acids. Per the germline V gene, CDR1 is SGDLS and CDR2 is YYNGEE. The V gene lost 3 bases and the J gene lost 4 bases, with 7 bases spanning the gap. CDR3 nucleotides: TGTGCCAGCAGCGCTGATCGAGAGACCCAGTACTTC. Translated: CASSADRETQYF.

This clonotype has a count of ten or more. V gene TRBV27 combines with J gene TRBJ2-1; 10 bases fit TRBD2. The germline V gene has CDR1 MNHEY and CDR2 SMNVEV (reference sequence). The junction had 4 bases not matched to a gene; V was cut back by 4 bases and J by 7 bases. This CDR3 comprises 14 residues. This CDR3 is CASSWASGSNEQFF. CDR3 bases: TGTGCCAGCAGTTGGGCTAGCGGGAGTAATGAGCAGTTCTTC.

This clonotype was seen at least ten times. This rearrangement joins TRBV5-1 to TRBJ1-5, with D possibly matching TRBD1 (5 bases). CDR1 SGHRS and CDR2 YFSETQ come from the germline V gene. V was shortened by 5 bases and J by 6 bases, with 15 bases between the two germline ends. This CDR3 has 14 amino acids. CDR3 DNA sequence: TGCGCCAGCAGTCCCATGGGGGACCGTCAGCCCCAGCATTTT. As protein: CASSPMGDRQPQHF.

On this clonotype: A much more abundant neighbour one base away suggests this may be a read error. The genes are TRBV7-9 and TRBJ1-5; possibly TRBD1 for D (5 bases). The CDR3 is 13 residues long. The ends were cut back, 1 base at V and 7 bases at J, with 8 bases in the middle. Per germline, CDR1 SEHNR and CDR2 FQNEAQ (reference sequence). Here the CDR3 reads CASSLDGGQPQHF. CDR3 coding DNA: TGTGCCAGCAGCTTAGATGGGGGACAGCCCCAGCATTTT.

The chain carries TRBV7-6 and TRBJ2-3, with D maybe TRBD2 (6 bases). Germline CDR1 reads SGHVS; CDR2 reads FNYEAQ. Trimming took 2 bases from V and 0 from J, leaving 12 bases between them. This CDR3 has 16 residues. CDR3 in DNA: TGTGCCAGCAGCTTATATTATGGGACTAGCACAGATACGCAGTATTTT. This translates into CASSLYYGTSTDTQYF.

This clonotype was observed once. CDR3 in amino acids: CASSQRGLDEQYF. The CDR3 coding sequence is TGCGCCAGCAGCCAACGGGGGTTGGACGAGCAGTACTTC. The chain combines TRBV4-1 with TRBJ2-7; D may be TRBD2 (6 bases). V lost 2 bases, J lost 5 bases, and 10 bases lay in between. Germline V gives CDR1 MGHRA, CDR2 YSYEKL. The CDR3 has 13 amino acids.

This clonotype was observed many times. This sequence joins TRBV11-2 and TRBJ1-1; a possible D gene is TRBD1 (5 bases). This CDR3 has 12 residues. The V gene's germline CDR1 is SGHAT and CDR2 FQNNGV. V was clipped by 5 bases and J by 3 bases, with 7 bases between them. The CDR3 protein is CASSEGHTEAFF. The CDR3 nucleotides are TGTGCCAGCAGCGAGGGACACACTGAAGCTTTCTTT.

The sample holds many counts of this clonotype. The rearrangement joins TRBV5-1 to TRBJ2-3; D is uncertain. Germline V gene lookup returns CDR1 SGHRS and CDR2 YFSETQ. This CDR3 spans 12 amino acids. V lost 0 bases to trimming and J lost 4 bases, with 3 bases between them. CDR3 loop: CASSLDSDTQYF. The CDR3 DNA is TGCGCCAGCAGCTTGGACTCAGATACGCAGTATTTT.

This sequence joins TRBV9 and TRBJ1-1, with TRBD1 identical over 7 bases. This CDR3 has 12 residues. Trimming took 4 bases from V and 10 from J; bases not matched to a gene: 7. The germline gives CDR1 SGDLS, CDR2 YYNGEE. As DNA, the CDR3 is TGTGCCAGCAGCTCCGGGACAGTCGGAGCTTTCTTT. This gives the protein CASSSGTVGAFF. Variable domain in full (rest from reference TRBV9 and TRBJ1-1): DSGVTQTPKHLITATGQRVTLRCSPRSGDLSVYWYQQSLDQGLQFLIQYYNGEERAKGNILERFSAQQFPDLHSELNLSSLELGDSALYFCASSSGTVGAFFGQGTRLTVV.

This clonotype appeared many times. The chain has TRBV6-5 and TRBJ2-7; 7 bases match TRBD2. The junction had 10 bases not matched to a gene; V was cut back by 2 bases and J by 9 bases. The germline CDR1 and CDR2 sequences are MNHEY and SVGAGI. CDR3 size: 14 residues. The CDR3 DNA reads TGTGCCAGCAGTTACGGGAGCGGGAACGGATTGCAGTACTTC. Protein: CASSYGSGNGLQYF.

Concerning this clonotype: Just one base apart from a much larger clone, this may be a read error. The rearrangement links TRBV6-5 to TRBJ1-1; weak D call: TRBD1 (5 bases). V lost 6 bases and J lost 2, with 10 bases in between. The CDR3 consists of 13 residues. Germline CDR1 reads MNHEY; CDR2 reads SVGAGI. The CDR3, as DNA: TGTGCCAGCAGGTCAGGGATTAACACTGAAGCTTTCTTT. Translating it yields CASRSGINTEAFF.

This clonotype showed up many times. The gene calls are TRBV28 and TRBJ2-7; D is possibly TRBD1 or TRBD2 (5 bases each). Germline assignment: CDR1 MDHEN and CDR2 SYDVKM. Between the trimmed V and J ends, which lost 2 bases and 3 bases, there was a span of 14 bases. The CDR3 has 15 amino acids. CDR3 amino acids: CASSLRGRLSYEQYF. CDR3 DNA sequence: TGTGCCAGCAGTTTAAGGGGACGACTCAGCTACGAGCAGTACTTC.

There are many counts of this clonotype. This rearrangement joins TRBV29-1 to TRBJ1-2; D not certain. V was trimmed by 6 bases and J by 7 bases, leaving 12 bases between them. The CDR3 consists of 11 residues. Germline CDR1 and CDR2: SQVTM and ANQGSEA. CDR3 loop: CSVPSMSGYTF. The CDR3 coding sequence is TGCAGCGTCCCGTCAATGTCTGGCTACACCTTC. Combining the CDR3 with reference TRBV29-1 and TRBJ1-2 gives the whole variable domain SAVISQKPSRDICQRGTSLTIQCQVDSQVTMMFWYRQQPGQSLTLIATANQGSEATYESGFVIDKFPISRPNLTFSTLTVSNMSPEDSSIYLCSVPSMSGYTFGSGTRLTVV.